The next 18 T cell receptor beta chains were all read from a single sample in a study of shared clonotypes between healthy human individuals. The table came from immunoSEQ multiplex PCR; TCRdb's copy has only in-frame clones and leaves some out. Among 550,000 to 800,000 clones listed, about nine tenths were seen once. The specimen was memory CD8+ T cells from PBMCs. Subset denoted: CD45RO+ cells pooled with CCR7-negative TemRA cells. The receptor source for this set is a young man in good health. Some clones in this sample may be carry-over from other donors' samples.

On this clone: The sample holds other DNA sequences that translate to the same CDR3. This rearrangement joins TRBV5-1 to TRBJ2-7; possibly TRBD1 or TRBD2 for D (5 bases each). CDR1 and CDR2 (germline): SGHRS, YFSETQ. V was cut by 0 bases and J by 2 bases, with 9 bases left in between. This CDR3 comprises 14 residues. CDR3 DNA: TGCGCCAGCAGCTTGGGGCAGGGAGCCTACGAGCAGTACTTC. It is translated as CASSLGQGAYEQYF.

This chain uses TRBV11-2 with TRBJ2-5; no clear D gene. Trimming cost V 5 bases and J 5 bases, with 6 bases left between them. CDR3 size: 11 residues. Germline V CDR1 and CDR2: SGHAT, FQNNGV. Here the CDR3 reads CASSPWETQYF. As DNA, the CDR3 is TGTGCCAGCAGCCCCTGGGAGACCCAGTACTTC.

The V and J genes are TRBV4-1 and TRBJ2-1; 14 bases align to TRBD2. Germline values: CDR1 MGHRA, CDR2 YSYEKL. This CDR3 spans 15 amino acids. V lost 2 bases and J lost 14; bases outside the gene matches: 8. This CDR3 reads CASSQPGLAGVSEFF. In DNA, the CDR3 is TGCGCCAGCAGCCAACCGGGACTAGCGGGAGTCTCGGAGTTCTTC.

The genes are TRBV11-2 and TRBJ2-1, with 7 bases lining up with TRBD2. CDR1 and CDR2 from the germline V gene are SGHAT and FQNNGV. V lost 1 base and J lost 5; bases outside the gene matches: 5. There are 15 residues in the CDR3. CDR3 in amino acids: CASSLGLAENNEQFF. The CDR3 DNA reads TGTGCCAGCAGCTTAGGGCTAGCGGAAAACAATGAGCAGTTCTTC.

V gene TRBV21-1 combines with J gene TRBJ2-1. TRBV21-1 is flagged as a pseudogene. The CDR3 is 14 residues long. CDR3 amino acids: CASSGTAAYNEQFF. In DNA form, the CDR3 reads TGTGCCAGCAGCGGGACGGCGGCTTACAATGAGCAGTTCTTC.

V gene TRBV15 combines with J gene TRBJ2-2; D is perhaps TRBD2 (6 bases). Trimming cost V 3 bases and J 5 bases, with 13 bases left between them. The CDR3 loop spans 15 amino acids. In germline, CDR1 is LNHNV, CDR2 YYDKDF (reference sequence). The CDR3 nucleotides are TGTGCCACCAGCAGGTCAGGAGGGCGGACCGGGGAGCTGTTTTTT. It is translated as CATSRSGGRTGELFF.

The V gene is TRBV11-2, the J gene TRBJ2-1; possibly TRBD1 for D (5 bases). V shed 4 bases and J shed 7 bases, with 14 bases lying between them. CDR1 and CDR2 from the germline V gene are SGHAT and FQNNGV. CDR3 length equals 14 residues. The CDR3 region has the DNA TGTGCCAGCAGCTCCGTCTCCCAGGGAAATGAGCAGTTCTTC. As protein: CASSSVSQGNEQFF.

The chain uses TRBV4-1 and TRBJ2-7; 12 nucleotides match TRBD2. The CDR3 sequence is 17 residues long. V dropped 4 bases and J dropped 7; count of bases not matched to a gene: 14. Germline V lookup: CDR1 MGHRA, CDR2 YSYEKL. The CDR3 is CASSPRLAGDGVIEQYF. The CDR3 DNA sequence: TGCGCCAGCAGCCCAAGACTAGCGGGAGATGGGGTGATTGAGCAGTACTTC.

The chain joins TRBV7-9 to TRBJ1-1, with D uncertain. V lost 5 bases and J 1 base, leaving 11 bases between the germline ends. This CDR3 spans 14 amino acids. Germline CDR1 SEHNR, CDR2 FQNEAQ (reference sequence). CDR3 coding DNA: TGTGCCAGCAGCCCCCCGGTCAGGAACACTGAAGCTTTCTTT. Amino acids: CASSPPVRNTEAFF.

The genes are TRBV5-1 and TRBJ2-5; D is perhaps TRBD2 (5 bases). The CDR3 has 13 residues. CDR1 and CDR2 (germline): SGHRS, YFSETQ. V lost 7 bases to trimming and J lost 1 base, with 11 bases between them. The CDR3 reads CASGGPFQETQYF. The DNA of the CDR3 is TGCGCCAGCGGCGGGCCTTTCCAAGAGACCCAGTACTTC.

In regard to this clone: Other DNA sequences in this specimen translate into the identical CDR3. The chain employs TRBV27 and TRBJ2-1; TRBD2 is a possible D gene (5 bases). Trimming removed 3 bases at V and 0 bases at J, with 6 bases between. The CDR3 has 14 residues. CDR1 and CDR2 from the germline V gene are MNHEY and SMNVEV (reference sequence). The CDR3 coding sequence is TGTGCCAGCAGTTTCCGGGACTCCTACAATGAGCAGTTCTTC. Encoded protein: CASSFRDSYNEQFF.

The rearrangement links TRBV19 to TRBJ1-5, with no clear D. The CDR3 sequence is 14 residues long. The germline V gene encodes CDR1 LNHDA and CDR2 SQIVND (reference sequence). V dropped 3 bases and J dropped 4 bases, with 10 bases sitting between them. CDR3 sequence reads: CASSIWQANQPQHF. The CDR3 nucleotides are TGTGCCAGTAGTATCTGGCAGGCTAATCAGCCCCAGCATTTT.

V gene TRBV29-1 combines with J gene TRBJ2-7, with D perhaps being TRBD1 or TRBD2 (6 bases each). There are 13 residues in the CDR3. Deletions cut 7 bases from V and 3 bases from J, with 16 bases between. Germline V gene data show CDR1 as SQVTM and CDR2 as ANQGSEA. Written as DNA, the CDR3 is TGCAGCGCTGGAGGGGGAGGCCACTACGAGCAGTACTTC. Its translation is CSAGGGGHYEQYF.

V is TRBV6-4 and J is TRBJ2-3; 10 bases map to TRBD2. Germline trimming cut 6 bases from V and 5 bases from J; bases unmatched to any gene: 5. There are 14 residues in the CDR3. Per the germline V gene, CDR1 is MRHNA and CDR2 is SNTAGT. CDR3 in amino acids: CASSERLAGDTQYF. The CDR3 DNA is TGTGCCAGCAGCGAAAGACTAGCGGGAGATACGCAGTATTTT.

This clone was observed a single time. The chain carries TRBV6-1 and TRBJ2-7; weak D call: TRBD2 (5 bases). The V gene's germline CDR1 is MNHNS and CDR2 SASEGT. There are 12 residues in the CDR3. Trimming cost V 8 bases and J 7 bases, with 15 bases left between them. This CDR3 reads CASRKPTGEQYF. The CDR3 region has the DNA TGTGCCAGCCGAAAGCCCACGGGGGAGCAGTACTTC.

Comments on this clone: Other DNA sequences in this sample translate to the same CDR3. The V and J genes are TRBV6-5 and TRBJ2-3; D is ambiguous. The CDR3 is made up of 13 amino acids. Germline V gene lookup returns CDR1 MNHEY and CDR2 SVGAGI. V dropped 2 bases and J dropped 0 bases, with 3 bases sitting between them. This CDR3 is CASSYSSTDTQYF. The CDR3 DNA follows: TGTGCCAGCAGTTACAGTAGCACAGATACGCAGTATTTT.

The rearrangement joins TRBV29-1 to TRBJ2-7, with D possibly TRBD2 on 5 matching bases. The CDR3 extends over 12 amino acids. Trimming stripped 6 bases from V and 2 bases from J, with 11 bases between. Germline V gives CDR1 SQVTM, CDR2 ANQGSEA. CDR3 nucleotide sequence: TGCAGCGTCGGAAGGGAGCCCTACGAGCAGTACTTC. It translates to CSVGREPYEQYF.

J is TRBJ1-2 and V is TRBV5-8, with D perhaps TRBD1 (6 bases). The germline CDR1 and CDR2 sequences are SGHTS and YDEGEE. Trimming stripped 0 bases from V and 4 bases from J, with 10 bases between. The CDR3 consists of 14 residues. The CDR3 here is CASSLDGGGYGYTF. The CDR3 coding sequence is TGTGCCAGCAGCTTGGATGGAGGGGGCTATGGCTACACCTTC.